This is a list of T cell receptor beta chains from one sample in a study of CD4 T cells in relation to SARS-CoV-2 and coronaviruses. Generated by immunoSEQ multiplex PCR, the TCRdb table keeps only in-frame clones and is missing some. The sample holds under 65,000 clones, 75% to 90% seen once. Sequencing used memory CD4+ T cells from PBMCs. The receptors originated from a human donor in good health. Both conserved end residues are part of each CDR3. The order of the fields is CDR3 length, D gene, J gene, V gene, clone size, CDR3 protein, CDR3 DNA. The D gene is left open where the match is weak. Expanded clones are given a class, and other clones once, few, many or no size at all.

len: 16
d_gene: TRBD2
j_gene: TRBJ2-4
v_gene: TRBV9
abundance: -
CDR3aa: CASSVGLAPRLGIQYF
CDR3nt: TGTGCCAGCAGCGTCGGACTAGCGCCCCGTCTAGGCATTCAGTACTTC

len: 20
d_gene: TRBD2
j_gene: TRBJ2-1
v_gene: TRBV15
abundance: -
CDR3aa: CATSRGGGTSGHSSYNEQFF
CDR3nt: TGTGCCACCAGCAGAGGGGGCGGGACTAGCGGTCACAGCTCCTACAATGAGCAGTTCTTC

len: 14
d_gene: -
j_gene: TRBJ1-3
v_gene: TRBV7-9
abundance: -
CDR3aa: CASSSAGQRNTIYF
CDR3nt: TGTGCCAGCAGCTCCGCAGGACAGAGAAACACCATATATTTT

len: 16
d_gene: TRBD2
j_gene: TRBJ2-5
v_gene: TRBV9
abundance: -
CDR3aa: CASSVSQSGTQETQYF
CDR3nt: TGTGCCAGCAGCGTCTCCCAGAGCGGGACCCAAGAGACCCAGTACTTC

len: 16
d_gene: -
j_gene: TRBJ2-7
v_gene: TRBV10-1
abundance: -
CDR3aa: CASSEVGALRSSEQYF
CDR3nt: TGCGCCAGCAGTGAAGTGGGGGCGCTACGTTCCTCCGAGCAGTACTTC

len: 13
d_gene: -
j_gene: TRBJ1-2
v_gene: TRBV11-2
abundance: -
CDR3aa: CASSRDRNYGYTF
CDR3nt: TGTGCCAGCAGCCGCGACCGGAACTATGGCTACACCTTC

len: 13
d_gene: TRBD2
j_gene: TRBJ2-2
v_gene: TRBV18
abundance: -
CDR3aa: CASIAGDTGELFF
CDR3nt: TGTGCCAGCATAGCGGGAGACACCGGGGAGCTGTTTTTT

len: 16
d_gene: TRBD2
j_gene: TRBJ2-7
v_gene: TRBV7-8
abundance: -
CDR3aa: CASSFSGAGPSYEQYF
CDR3nt: TGTGCCAGCAGTTTTAGCGGGGCTGGCCCGTCCTACGAGCAGTACTTC

len: 16
d_gene: -
j_gene: TRBJ2-3
v_gene: TRBV4-1
abundance: -
CDR3aa: CASSQESSSRTDTQYF
CDR3nt: TGCGCCAGCAGCCAAGAGTCTAGCTCTAGAACAGATACGCAGTATTTT

len: 15
d_gene: TRBD1
j_gene: TRBJ1-3
v_gene: TRBV2
abundance: -
CDR3aa: CASMREGALGNTIYF
CDR3nt: TGTGCCAGCATGAGGGAGGGGGCGCTTGGAAACACCATATATTTT

len: 19
d_gene: TRBD2
j_gene: TRBJ2-1
v_gene: TRBV6-2/TRBV6-3
abundance: -
CDR3aa: CASSYLRAGVRSSYNEQFF
CDR3nt: TGTGCCAGCAGTTACCTAAGGGCGGGAGTCCGAAGCTCCTACAATGAGCAGTTCTTC

len: 13
d_gene: -
j_gene: TRBJ1-1
v_gene: TRBV6-1
abundance: -
CDR3aa: CASSDQGSTEAFF
CDR3nt: TGTGCCAGCAGTGATCAGGGTAGCACTGAAGCTTTCTTT

len: 15
d_gene: TRBD1
j_gene: TRBJ1-1
v_gene: TRBV2
abundance: -
CDR3aa: CASTTRGQGNTEAFF
CDR3nt: TGTGCCAGCACAACCCGGGGACAGGGGAACACTGAAGCTTTCTTT

len: 16
d_gene: TRBD1
j_gene: TRBJ1-1
v_gene: TRBV6-2/TRBV6-3
abundance: -
CDR3aa: CASSDQKRGLGTEAFF
CDR3nt: TGTGCCAGCAGTGACCAGAAAAGGGGGCTGGGGACTGAAGCTTTCTTT

len: 14
d_gene: -
j_gene: TRBJ2-5
v_gene: TRBV27
abundance: -
CDR3aa: CASRDRVRRETQYF
CDR3nt: TGTGCCAGCAGGGATCGGGTCCGTAGAGAGACCCAGTACTTC

len: 22
d_gene: TRBD2
j_gene: TRBJ2-7
v_gene: TRBV3-1/TRBV3-2
abundance: -
CDR3aa: CASSQVPGTSGSLSPSSYEQYF
CDR3nt: TGTGCCAGCAGCCAAGTACCCGGGACTAGCGGGTCTCTCTCCCCGAGCTCCTACGAGCAGTACTTC

len: 17
d_gene: TRBD2
j_gene: TRBJ2-5
v_gene: TRBV5-1
abundance: -
CDR3aa: CASSIGTSGRAGETQYF
CDR3nt: TGCGCCAGCAGCATCGGGACTAGCGGGAGGGCAGGGGAGACCCAGTACTTC

len: 14
d_gene: TRBD1
j_gene: TRBJ1-3
v_gene: TRBV5-1
abundance: once
CDR3aa: CASSIGQVENTIYF
CDR3nt: TGCGCCAGCAGTATTGGACAGGTGGAAAACACCATATATTTT

len: 21
d_gene: TRBD1
j_gene: TRBJ1-5
v_gene: TRBV19
abundance: -
CDR3aa: CASSSPQGARVGPYSNQPQHF
CDR3nt: TGTGCCAGTAGTTCACCACAGGGGGCTCGTGTAGGTCCGTATAGCAATCAGCCCCAGCATTTT

len: 13
d_gene: -
j_gene: TRBJ2-2
v_gene: TRBV30
abundance: -
CDR3aa: CARRGSGTGELFF
CDR3nt: TGTGCCCGCAGAGGCTCGGGCACCGGGGAGCTGTTTTTT

len: 17
d_gene: TRBD1
j_gene: TRBJ1-5
v_gene: TRBV28
abundance: -
CDR3aa: CASSLRTGGIRDQPQHF
CDR3nt: TGTGCCAGCAGCCTTCGGACAGGGGGCATCAGGGATCAGCCCCAGCATTTT

len: 13
d_gene: -
j_gene: TRBJ2-3
v_gene: TRBV5-1
abundance: -
CDR3aa: CASSLTRADTQYF
CDR3nt: TGCGCCAGCAGCTTGACTAGAGCAGATACGCAGTATTTT

len: 13
d_gene: TRBD1
j_gene: TRBJ1-2
v_gene: TRBV18
abundance: -
CDR3aa: CASSPDRNYGYTF
CDR3nt: TGTGCCAGCTCACCGGACAGGAACTATGGCTACACCTTC

len: 18
d_gene: TRBD1
j_gene: TRBJ2-6
v_gene: TRBV5-6
abundance: -
CDR3aa: CASSYQRTGRPGANVLTF
CDR3nt: TGTGCCAGCAGCTACCAAAGGACAGGGAGACCTGGGGCCAACGTCCTGACTTTC

len: 13
d_gene: -
j_gene: TRBJ2-7
v_gene: TRBV6-6
abundance: -
CDR3aa: CASSSYLANEQYF
CDR3nt: TGTGCCAGCAGTTCCTATCTAGCGAACGAGCAGTACTTC

len: 13
d_gene: -
j_gene: TRBJ2-7
v_gene: TRBV2
abundance: -
CDR3aa: CASTLTTAGEQYF
CDR3nt: TGTGCCAGCACCTTGACTACCGCGGGGGAGCAGTACTTC

len: 14
d_gene: TRBD2
j_gene: TRBJ2-3
v_gene: TRBV24-1
abundance: -
CDR3aa: CATSNPESGNTQYF
CDR3nt: TGTGCCACCAGTAACCCAGAAAGCGGGAATACGCAGTATTTT

len: 16
d_gene: -
j_gene: TRBJ2-7
v_gene: TRBV21-1
abundance: -
CDR3aa: CASSPPTNREGNEQYF
CDR3nt: TGTGCCAGCAGCCCTCCGACGAACAGGGAGGGGAACGAGCAGTACTTC

len: 14
d_gene: TRBD2
j_gene: TRBJ2-7
v_gene: TRBV6-2/TRBV6-3
abundance: few
CDR3aa: CASSLGGNSYEQYF
CDR3nt: TGTGCCAGCAGTCTCGGGGGGAACTCCTACGAGCAGTACTTC

len: 15
d_gene: -
j_gene: TRBJ2-4
v_gene: TRBV6-5
abundance: -
CDR3aa: CASSYSTGPQNIQYF
CDR3nt: TGTGCCAGCAGTTACTCGACAGGACCGCAAAACATTCAGTACTTC

len: 13
d_gene: -
j_gene: TRBJ2-7
v_gene: TRBV28
abundance: -
CDR3aa: CASSRTGLLEQYF
CDR3nt: TGTGCCAGCAGCCGTACAGGGCTTCTCGAGCAGTACTTC

len: 16
d_gene: -
j_gene: TRBJ2-7
v_gene: TRBV28
abundance: -
CDR3aa: CASSSPATVGPYEQYF
CDR3nt: TGTGCCAGCAGTAGCCCGGCGACAGTGGGGCCCTACGAGCAGTACTTC

len: 14
d_gene: -
j_gene: TRBJ1-1
v_gene: TRBV10-1
abundance: -
CDR3aa: CASSESGRETEAFF
CDR3nt: TGCGCCAGCAGTGAGTCGGGTAGGGAGACTGAAGCTTTCTTT

len: 16
d_gene: -
j_gene: TRBJ1-2
v_gene: TRBV18
abundance: -
CDR3aa: CARSPQKQHPRYGYTF
CDR3nt: TGTGCCAGATCACCACAGAAACAGCACCCTAGGTATGGCTACACCTTC

len: 17
d_gene: TRBD1
j_gene: TRBJ1-2
v_gene: TRBV28
abundance: -
CDR3aa: CASRRRLTGAGNYGYTF
CDR3nt: TGTGCCAGCAGACGAAGATTAACAGGGGCGGGGAACTATGGCTACACCTTC

len: 15
d_gene: TRBD1
j_gene: TRBJ1-2
v_gene: TRBV19
abundance: once
CDR3aa: CASSTTGGLSDGYTF
CDR3nt: TGTGCCAGTAGTACAACAGGGGGTCTATCGGATGGCTACACCTTC

len: 14
d_gene: -
j_gene: TRBJ2-1
v_gene: TRBV2
abundance: once
CDR3aa: CASRRGVPNYEQFF
CDR3nt: TGTGCCAGCAGGAGGGGAGTGCCTAACTATGAGCAGTTCTTC

len: 13
d_gene: TRBD1
j_gene: TRBJ2-7
v_gene: TRBV7-8
abundance: -
CDR3aa: CASSSDRAGEQYF
CDR3nt: TGTGCCAGCAGCTCAGACAGGGCTGGGGAGCAGTACTTC